What follows is one T cell receptor (beta chain) and its context. Its antigen remains unidentified. No much larger clone exists at a distance of one base, and base qualities are not known. Libraries were prepared through the immunoSEQ multiplex PCR assay. For the multiplex PCR, a mixture combining 60 forward primers for TCR Vbeta segments and 13 reverse primers for TCR Jbeta segments was used. Amplification of the CDR3 region of rearranged TCR beta genes was performed with a multiplex PCR assay on genomic DNA. The Illumina HiSeq System was used to sequence the amplified TCR beta libraries as 87-base-pair reads. The authors' analysis ran thus. A later analysis tallied tens of millions of unique TCR beta chains across the 666 repertoires, and approximately 12 million of those chains were shared by two or more donors. A nearest-neighbor algorithm error-corrected the raw reads and collapsed the reads into unique sequences, merging closely related sequences to remove PCR and sequencing errors. CDR3 sequences were aligned to IMGT reference sequences to assign V, D and J gene segments. For a sequence to be retained, a match of at least six nucleotides was required to both a V gene segment and a J gene segment. Rearrangements were classified as productive when the CDR3 lacked stop codons and remained in frame with V and J, and all other rearrangements were classified as non-productive. CDR3 was defined by IMGT convention, running from the second conserved V-encoded cysteine to the conserved J-encoded phenylalanine. The earlier analysis of about 590 of the donors excluded sequences that lacked an unambiguous match to a single V gene segment. An earlier analysis of a few hundred of the donors called V segments functional above 56.7% productive rearrangements and segregating when the between-donor standard deviation exceeded 5%. A statistical classification framework was developed to diagnose cytomegalovirus status using the catalog of TCR beta chain sequences. A later analysis assigned V and J genes by comparing TCR nucleotide sequences with IMGT/GENE-DB human TR gene sequences. A later analysis assigned CDR3 sequences and most-parsimonious VDJ recombination scenarios with the TCRdist pipeline. In a later analysis, each TCR beta chain was defined by its CDR3 amino acid sequence together with its V-gene family, and reads lacking a unique V-gene family were excluded. A later analysis removed 550 to 650 highly shared, low-generation-probability nucleotide sequences to deal with suspected cross-contamination and a sequencing artifact. For each public chain, a later analysis derived a clonal expansion index from normalized ranks of inferred template counts within each repertoire. Generation probabilities in a later analysis came from a VDJ recombination model fitted to out-of-frame rearrangements, and those results were checked against IGoR. A later analysis scored TCR-TCR, TCR-HLA and TCR-CMV co-occurrence with hypergeometric tests, applying a repertoire-size bias correction to TCR pairs. To estimate false discovery rates, a later analysis permuted the HLA or CMV assignments 20 times. In a later analysis, co-occurring TCRs were grouped using DBSCAN, with TCRdist sequence similarity added in when clustering inside HLA-allele-positive subsets. Co-occurrence clustering excluded repertoires with fewer than 30,000 or more than 120,000 public chains, plus five with anomalous nucleotide sharing. What TCRdb holds here is the immuneACCESS table cut down to in-frame rearrangements. Part of the clones is not present; checked against another copy, under half of the missing clones reflect an unresolved V gene, and the others are unexplained. V, J and clone size are taken as reported in that table, and D and trimming were inferred from the DNA itself. In this sample the table shows 100,000 to 150,000 clones, over 70% of which occur a single time. Approximately 1.5% of the sample is held by the ten biggest clonotypes.

The data were taken from a study of cytomegalovirus exposure and HLA in healthy donors (dated by TCRdb to 2015 to 2018). Turning to the overall study: An earlier analysis of roughly 500 of the donors reported 250 to 350 Gb of sequence data and around 120 million unique TCR beta sequences from about 200 million T cells. Typing coverage differed by locus: A, B, C, DRB1 and DQB1 were typed in roughly 620-630 donors, DQA1 in 500 to 550, DPA1 in 600 to 610, and DPB1 in 450 to 480. The study profiled the T cell repertoires of hundreds of subjects by immunosequencing and related them to cytomegalovirus serostatus. HLA typing covered class I and class II loci at four-digit resolution. Because of strong linkage in the cohort, a few DR-DQ haplotypes were treated as single units for association and clustering. Genome-wide SNP genotypes for about 60% of the roughly 700 donors were used in a later genetic analysis, which treated that subset as a discovery cohort. An earlier analysis of some 600 of the donors applied high-throughput TCR beta sequencing to assess whether each TCR beta V gene segment acted as functional or pseudogenic. Besides the first cohort of around 700 subjects, a separate validation cohort made up of around 120 different subjects was used. Donor age, sex, ethnicity and CMV serostatus were compiled alongside the repertoire data. To predict cytomegalovirus infection status, the study combined high-throughput TCR immunosequencing, statistical association of individual TCRs with disease status, and machine learning. Of the roughly 400 genotyped donors, approximately 80% fell in the genetic ancestry cluster associated with self-reported Caucasian donors. Among about 370 genotyped donors of the cohort, an average of roughly 230,000 unique TCR beta nucleotide sequences was sequenced per donor, of which approximately 19% were non-productive. An early release that covered roughly 600 HLA-typed donors contained 250 to 350 gigabases of sequencing data and 80 million or so unique TCR sequences. Every discovery cohort repertoire had been produced on one sequencing platform. To study patterns of TCR occurrence, a later analysis re-analyzed previously published TCR beta repertoires from 666 donors and added high-resolution HLA genotyping. Rather than drawing on any new phenotypic data, the later analysis identified candidate immune exposures from TCR beta sequences and the way those sequences occurred across donors. The study was designed to test whether signatures of past pathogen exposure could be identified by cataloging public T cell receptors. Points the paper makes about the study in general: In a later analysis, HLA-associated TCR beta chains showed more clonal expansion and lower generation probabilities than non-associated chains that were equally common. The study gave a list of 150 to 200 TCR beta chains associated with cytomegalovirus. In a later genetic analysis, a missense DCLRE1C variant was associated with V-gene and J-gene trimming of TCR beta chains, and the association was replicated in an independent cohort. The authors suggested that the approach could potentially be extended to other disease states and immunological phenotypes. The 87-base-pair reads could not distinguish some IMGT-functional V segments, including TRBV6-2 and TRBV6-3, so those segments were excluded. Across donors, most TCR sequences were observed very rarely, whereas some public TCRs were present in many individuals. The earlier analysis of 587 of the donors excluded over 15 rarely observed V segments, including chromosome 9 orphons, because counts were too low. A later genetic analysis reported fewer N-insertions in productive TCRs among donors in an Asian-associated ancestry cluster than the roughly 700-donor mean. In a later analysis, TCR association rates were found to vary across HLA loci, with the most associated TCRs seen for DRB1 alleles and the fewest for HLA-C alleles. Because HLA typing was unavailable for some donors at each locus, only the typed subset was used in association tests. In an earlier analysis of some 500 of the donors, most TCR beta V segments were observed in productive rearrangements about 87% or about 30% of the time, broadly matching IMGT annotations. According to a later analysis, parvovirus B19, influenza, CMV and Epstein-Barr virus appeared linked to several top co-occurrence clusters. At a false discovery rate of 0.05, a later analysis linked fewer than 20,000 TCR beta sequences to specific HLA alleles. This cohort had only TCR beta chains sequenced, and the lack of alpha or paired-chain data limited which features could be detected. A cluster of highly shared sequence variants was judged likely to represent a technical artifact of the sequencing pipeline. For the cohort, immune exposure information was limited to CMV serostatus. In vitro tests confirmed that a few of the cytomegalovirus-associated TCR beta chains recognize cytomegalovirus antigens. Cytomegalovirus status was reported to be diagnosed by the classifier with high specificity and sensitivity in both the original and validation cohorts. Presence/absence analyses assumed roughly uniform sequencing depth across donors, an assumption that may not hold. Correlated functional status among segregating V segments might reflect linkage disequilibrium, but an unknown experimental factor could not be ruled out. Assigning TCR associations to individual alleles was difficult when HLA alleles, especially DR and DQ, strongly co-occurred. A later analysis found that most CMV-associated TCR beta chains appeared HLA-restricted, with HLA associations seemingly driven largely by CMV exposure. A further reported finding was that TCR beta sequences accurately predicted the HLA-A and HLA-B alleles for most subjects in the first cohort.

CDR1 and CDR2 are drawn from the germline V gene: SGHRS, YFSETQ. From the cysteine through the phenylalanine, the CDR3 covers 11 amino acids. Only the CDR3 region is kept as DNA, spanning 33 bases read in frame from base 1. V and J lose 4 bases and 8 bases, and a span of 9 bases separates them. The cohort consisted of 666 healthy bone marrow donors. All cohort members were sampled while nominally healthy, although unrecorded immune exposures were likely present. The donor tested CMV seronegative, placing the donor among the roughly 400 seronegative members of the cohort. Each donor provided a peripheral blood sample, and peripheral blood mononuclear cells were used for TCR beta sequencing. Genomic DNA was extracted from the blood cell samples with the Qiagen DNeasy Blood Extraction Kit.

The clonotype originates from a woman between 18 and 30 years old in good health and CMV-seronegative. The sequenced sample was PBMCs. The chain is made from TRBV5-1 and TRBJ1-2; the D gene lacks a confident call. The CDR3 has the sequence CASSPGEGYTF. The DNA sequence follows: TGCGCCAGCAGCCCAGGCGAGGGCTACACCTTC.